The 32 T cell receptor beta chains below come from one sample, sequenced in a study of shared clonotypes between healthy human individuals. Assay used: immunoSEQ multiplex PCR; TCRdb lists only in-frame clones, some missing. The sample consists of around 2.5 million clones, over 85% of them appearing once. Sequencing was performed on naive CD4+ T cells from PBMCs. The subset was: CD45RA+ positively selected. Every receptor here comes from a man younger than 35 in good health. Some clones in this sample may be carry-over from other donors' samples.

The chain combines TRBV4-1 with TRBJ2-1; TRBD2 aligns across 14 bases. The junction had 8 bases not matched to a gene; V was cut back by 3 bases and J by 7 bases. The CDR3 consists of 17 residues. CDR1 is MGHRA and CDR2 is YSYEKL in the germline V gene. The CDR3 DNA follows: TGCGCCAGCAGCCAGGGAAAGGGACTAGCGGGAGAGAATGAGCAGTTCTTC. Its translation: CASSQGKGLAGENEQFF.

The genes are TRBV5-4 and TRBJ1-2, with D possibly matching TRBD1 (6 bases). The CDR3 loop spans 12 amino acids. Looked up from germline, CDR1 is SGHNT and CDR2 is YYREEE (reference sequence). V was clipped by 2 bases and J by 5 bases, with 7 bases between them. CDR3 residues: CASSFQGYGYTF. CDR3 nucleotide sequence: TGTGCCAGCAGCTTCCAGGGGTATGGCTACACCTTC.

The rearrangement uses TRBV4-1 and TRBJ1-2; TRBD1 agrees at 8 bases. Germline V gene lookup returns CDR1 MGHRA and CDR2 YSYEKL. This CDR3 spans 16 amino acids. J was trimmed by 2 bases and V by 3 bases; bases with no gene match: 8. The CDR3 nucleotides are TGCGCCAGCAGCCACACCGACAGGGGAAGAAACTATGGCTACACCTTC. It codes for CASSHTDRGRNYGYTF.

The gene calls are TRBV15 and TRBJ2-2; D is uncertain. The CDR3 consists of 13 residues. Deletions cut 4 bases from V and 7 bases from J, with 10 bases between. Germline CDR1 reads LNHNV; CDR2 reads YYDKDF (reference sequence). In DNA, the CDR3 is TGTGCCACCAGCATCTCCCCGGGCGGGGAGCTGTTTTTT. It codes for CATSISPGGELFF.

This clone was observed a single time. The chain links TRBV9 to TRBJ1-4, with D perhaps TRBD1 (5 bases). V lost 4 bases and J 4 bases, leaving 11 bases between the germline ends. Germline lookup yields CDR1 SGDLS and CDR2 YYNGEE. CDR3 length: 14 residues. CDR3 sequence: CASSTTAYNEKLFF. The CDR3, as DNA: TGTGCCAGCAGCACGACAGCCTATAATGAAAAACTGTTTTTT.

This clone was observed a few times. J is TRBJ1-1 and V is TRBV19; D unresolved. The CDR3 extends over 14 amino acids. Trimming pared 5 bases from V and 6 bases from J, leaving 16 bases between. Germline assignment: CDR1 LNHDA and CDR2 SQIVND (reference sequence). The CDR3 region has the DNA TGTGCCAGTAGTTCCCTACATACAAACGCTGAAGCTTTCTTT. It yields the protein CASSSLHTNAEAFF.

The J gene is TRBJ2-3, the V gene TRBV28, with D perhaps TRBD1 (6 bases). The CDR3 runs 16 residues. CDR1 and CDR2 from the germline V gene are MDHEN and SYDVKM. Trimming cost V 1 base and J 2 bases, with 13 bases left between them. CDR3 sequence: CASSLLVGASTDTQYF. CDR3 DNA: TGTGCCAGCAGTTTATTGGTGGGGGCCTCCACAGATACGCAGTATTTT.

The chain carries TRBV5-1 and TRBJ2-3; D is ambiguous. Looked up from germline, CDR1 is SGHRS and CDR2 is YFSETQ. The CDR3 sequence is 12 residues long. The V end lost 6 bases, the J end lost 1 base, and 6 bases lay between the germline ends. CDR3 residues: CASMGGTDTQYF. CDR3 DNA sequence: TGCGCCAGCATGGGTGGCACAGATACGCAGTATTTT.

The V and J genes are TRBV7-3 and TRBJ2-7; D might be TRBD2 (7 bases). V was clipped by 5 bases and J by 8 bases, with 13 bases between them. CDR1 and CDR2 from the germline V gene are SGHTA and FQGTGA. The CDR3 length is 12 residues. The CDR3 region is CASSQKRDKQYF. Here the CDR3 DNA reads TGTGCCAGCAGCCAGAAGCGGGACAAGCAGTACTTC.

The rearrangement joins TRBV28 to TRBJ1-5; D call uncertain. The CDR3 spans 17 residues. Trimming shortened V by 3 bases and J by 0 bases, and 15 bases separated the two germline ends. Germline lookup yields CDR1 MDHEN and CDR2 SYDVKM. In DNA form, the CDR3 reads TGTGCCAGCAGTTTTTCAGGACTCGGCTATAGCAATCAGCCCCAGCATTTT. It translates to CASSFSGLGYSNQPQHF.

V and J are TRBV4-3 and TRBJ2-3; no clear D. The germline V gene has CDR1 LGHNA and CDR2 YSLEER. The CDR3 totals 15 residues. Trimming took off 1 base at V and 3 bases at J, with 11 bases between the two ends. The CDR3 here is CASSQVLLATDTQYF. DNA of the CDR3: TGCGCCAGCAGCCAAGTACTTCTGGCGACAGATACGCAGTATTTT.

This chain joins TRBV5-1 and TRBJ1-1, with a weak D call TRBD1 (6 bases). The V gene lost 5 bases and the J gene lost 2 bases, with 22 bases spanning the gap. The CDR3 has 17 amino acids. Per germline, CDR1 SGHRS and CDR2 YFSETQ. The CDR3 loop is CASSAAPTGRANTEAFF. CDR3 nucleotides: TGCGCCAGCAGTGCTGCCCCCACAGGGCGGGCTAACACTGAAGCTTTCTTT.

A word on this clone: This specimen includes other DNA sequences encoding the same CDR3. This chain joins TRBV20-1 and TRBJ2-2; D not certain. Germline V gives CDR1 DFQATT, CDR2 SNEGSKA (reference sequence). Trimming pared 6 bases from V and 1 base from J, leaving 3 bases between. This CDR3 has 11 amino acids. The CDR3 sequence: CSAENTGELFF. In DNA, the CDR3 is TGCAGTGCCGAGAACACCGGGGAGCTGTTTTTT.

The chain recombines TRBV15 with TRBJ1-2; D is possibly TRBD1 (5 bases). This CDR3 region has 14 residues. Trimming stripped 3 bases from V and 5 bases from J, with 13 bases between. Germline V gene sequence: CDR1 LNHNV, CDR2 YYDKDF (reference sequence). The CDR3 reads CATSREGRGYGYTF. CDR3 nucleotides: TGTGCCACCAGCAGGGAGGGGAGGGGTTATGGCTACACCTTC. The variable domain in full, completed from reference TRBV15 and TRBJ1-2, reads DAMVIQNPRYQVTQFGKPVTLSCSQTLNHNVMYWYQQKSSQAPKLLFHYYDKDFNNEADTPDNFQSRRPNTSFCFLDIRSPGLGDTAMYLCATSREGRGYGYTFGSGTRLTVV.

V is TRBV18 and J is TRBJ1-4; no reliable D call. The germline V gene has CDR1 KGHSH and CDR2 LQKENI. CDR3 length: 14 amino acids. The V gene lost 0 bases and the J gene lost 7 bases, with 9 bases spanning the gap. As DNA, the CDR3 is TGTGCCAGCTCACCACCGCCGGGCGGTGAAAAACTGTTTTTT. It is translated as CASSPPPGGEKLFF. Full variable domain (missing parts from reference TRBV18 and TRBJ1-4): NAGVMQNPRHLVRRRGQEARLRCSPMKGHSHVYWYRQLPEEGLKFMVYLQKENIIDESGMPKERFSAEFPKEGPSILRIQQVVRGDSAAYFCASSPPPGGEKLFFGSGTQLSVL.

The V and J genes are TRBV14 and TRBJ2-6; weak D call: TRBD1 (6 bases). The CDR3 length is 19 residues. The ends were cut back, 1 base at V and 0 bases at J, with 16 bases in the middle. The V gene's germline CDR1 is SGHDN and CDR2 FVKESK. The CDR3 is CASSQGWTVIPSGANVLTF. The CDR3 coding sequence is TGTGCCAGCAGCCAAGGTTGGACAGTGATACCCTCTGGGGCCAACGTCCTGACTTTC.

This chain links TRBV18 with TRBJ1-5; 7 positions match TRBD1. This CDR3 is built from 15 residues. Germline-derived CDR1 and CDR2 are KGHSH and LQKENI. J gave up 4 bases and V 5 bases, and 8 bases lay outside the gene matches. The CDR3 loop reads CASSGLQGINQPQHF. For the CDR3, the DNA is TGTGCCAGCTCAGGATTACAGGGGATAAATCAGCCCCAGCATTTT.

The chain joins TRBV6-5 to TRBJ1-1; 8 bases are a match to TRBD1. J gave up 2 bases and V 8 bases, and 7 bases lay outside the gene matches. The CDR3 extends over 14 amino acids. Germline CDR1 is MNHEY and CDR2 is SVGAGI. The CDR3 DNA is TGTGCCAGCCAGGACAGGGTTCGAAACACTGAAGCTTTCTTT. This translates into CASQDRVRNTEAFF.

This sequence joins TRBV18 and TRBJ1-1; 8 bases agree with TRBD1. CDR1 and CDR2 (germline): KGHSH, LQKENI. Unmatched junction bases numbered 7, after V lost 6 bases and J lost 4 bases. The CDR3 contains 14 residues. In DNA form, the CDR3 reads TGTGCCAGCTCTACGGACAGGGCCATCACTGAAGCTTTCTTT. Amino acids: CASSTDRAITEAFF.

A remark on this clone: This may arise from a read error, as a much more abundant clone is one base away. The rearrangement uses TRBV11-2 and TRBJ2-7; no clear D. The V end lost 1 base, the J end lost 5 bases, and 3 bases lay between the germline ends. Germline V gene sequence: CDR1 SGHAT, CDR2 FQNNGV. The CDR3 has 11 amino acids. The CDR3 region is CASSLAHEQYF. CDR3 DNA sequence: TGTGCCAGCAGCTTAGCCCACGAGCAGTACTTC.

This clone has a single count. The J gene is TRBJ2-1, the V gene TRBV18; 8 nucleotides match TRBD2. There are 16 residues in the CDR3. Germline V gives CDR1 KGHSH, CDR2 LQKENI. The trim removed 3 bases at V and 1 base at J, leaving 5 bases unmatched. The CDR3 sequence: CASSPGLARSYNEQFF. The CDR3 bases are TGTGCCAGCTCACCCGGACTAGCTAGGTCCTACAATGAGCAGTTCTTC. Complete variable domain (other parts from reference TRBV18 and TRBJ2-1): NAGVMQNPRHLVRRRGQEARLRCSPMKGHSHVYWYRQLPEEGLKFMVYLQKENIIDESGMPKERFSAEFPKEGPSILRIQQVVRGDSAAYFCASSPGLARSYNEQFFGPGTRLTVL.

The J gene is TRBJ2-3, the V gene TRBV5-1; tentatively, D is TRBD2 (6 bases). The ends were cut back, 4 bases at V and 2 bases at J, with 11 bases in the middle. Germline assignment: CDR1 SGHRS and CDR2 YFSETQ. The CDR3 has 14 amino acids. The CDR3 region is CASSSERATDTQYF. In nucleotides, the CDR3 is TGCGCCAGCAGCAGTGAGCGGGCCACAGATACGCAGTATTTT.

The V and J genes are TRBV10-3 and TRBJ1-1; D is uncertain. This CDR3 is 14 amino acids long. The germline gives CDR1 ENHRY, CDR2 SYGVKD. The V end was cut by 2 bases, the J end by 10 bases, with 17 bases between. The CDR3 region is CAISEEGFSLGAFF. For the CDR3, the DNA is TGTGCCATCAGTGAGGAAGGTTTCTCTTTAGGAGCTTTCTTT.

The chain combines TRBV29-1 with TRBJ2-5, with D possibly being TRBD1 or TRBD2 (5 bases each). The end of the DNA aligns better with TRBJ2-7, so the J call may be wrong. The length of the CDR3 is 12 residues. Germline assignment: CDR1 SQVTM and CDR2 ANQGSEA. DNA for the CDR3: TGCAGCGTTAAGGGACCGACCTACGAGCAGTACTTC. Protein product: CSVKGPTYEQYF.

This rearrangement joins TRBV11-3 to TRBJ2-3; D is possibly TRBD2 (6 bases). Germline CDR1 is SGHNT and CDR2 is YENEEA. Trimming took off 1 base at V and 3 bases at J, with 11 bases between the two ends. CDR3 size: 15 residues. CDR3 in amino acids: CASSLGGGTTDTQYF. CDR3 DNA: TGTGCCAGCAGCTTAGGAGGAGGGACGACAGATACGCAGTATTTT. The entire variable domain, with the rest obtained from reference TRBV11-3 and TRBJ2-3, is as follows: EAGVVQSPRYKIIEKKQPVAFWCNPISGHNTLYWYLQNLGQGPELLIRYENEEAVDDSQLPKDRFSAERLKGVDSTLKIQPAELGDSAVYLCASSLGGGTTDTQYFGPGTRLTVL.

About this clone: Other DNA sequences within the sample encode an identical CDR3. The J gene is TRBJ1-3, the V gene TRBV11-2, with no clear D. Per the germline V gene, CDR1 is SGHAT and CDR2 is FQNNGV. This CDR3 region has 12 residues. V lost 6 bases, J lost 4 bases, and 7 bases lay in between. This CDR3 reads CASSSQGNTIYF. DNA of the CDR3: TGTGCCAGCAGTTCCCAAGGAAACACCATATATTTT.

The V and J genes are TRBV6-5 and TRBJ1-1; D unclear. This CDR3 has 15 amino acids. V dropped 1 base and J dropped 5 bases, with 14 bases sitting between them. Germline V gene data show CDR1 as MNHEY and CDR2 as SVGAGI. This chain's CDR3 is CASSYFRVGRTEAFF. The DNA of the CDR3 is TGTGCCAGCAGTTACTTTCGGGTGGGGAGGACTGAAGCTTTCTTT.

The J gene is TRBJ2-7, the V gene TRBV29-1; perhaps D is TRBD1 or TRBD2 (6 bases each). V was trimmed by 3 bases and J by 6 bases, leaving 15 bases between them. The CDR3 runs 13 residues. Per germline, CDR1 SQVTM and CDR2 ANQGSEA. In nucleotides, the CDR3 is TGCAGCGTTGATTCTCCGTGGGGGGCCGAGCAGTACTTC. It specifies CSVDSPWGAEQYF.

This chain uses TRBV28 with TRBJ1-5, with a weak D call TRBD1 (5 bases). V lost 6 bases, J lost 4 bases, and 10 bases lay in between. The V gene's germline CDR1 is MDHEN and CDR2 SYDVKM. There are 13 residues in the CDR3. In DNA, the CDR3 is TGTGCCAGCAGAAGGGACGGAAATCAGCCCCAGCATTTT. Translating gives CASRRDGNQPQHF.

The chain links TRBV18 to TRBJ2-5; no reliable D call. Trimming removed 1 base from V and 2 bases from J, with 8 bases in between. CDR1 KGHSH and CDR2 LQKENI come from the germline V gene. There are 14 residues in the CDR3. CDR3: CASSPLQSQETQYF. CDR3 bases: TGTGCCAGCTCACCACTTCAGTCTCAAGAGACCCAGTACTTC.

A word on this clone: Other DNA sequences in the same sample also yield this CDR3. The V gene is TRBV18, the J gene TRBJ1-1; TRBD1 matches at 12 bases. Germline trimming cut 5 bases from V and 2 bases from J; bases unmatched to any gene: 3. The CDR3 is made up of 15 amino acids. Germline V CDR1 and CDR2: KGHSH, LQKENI. This CDR3 reads CASSLGQGANTEAFF. CDR3 sequence (DNA): TGTGCCAGCTCATTGGGACAGGGGGCAAACACTGAAGCTTTCTTT. The full variable domain, in which reference TRBV18 and TRBJ1-1 provide the parts outside the CDR3, is NAGVMQNPRHLVRRRGQEARLRCSPMKGHSHVYWYRQLPEEGLKFMVYLQKENIIDESGMPKERFSAEFPKEGPSILRIQQVVRGDSAAYFCASSLGQGANTEAFFGQGTRLTVV.

This CDR3 is CASSGEGVRTNEKLFF. In nucleotides, the CDR3 is TGCGCCAGCAGCGGGGAGGGCGTTAGGACTAATGAAAAACTGTTTTTT. V usage is TRBV5-1 and J usage is TRBJ1-4; D is ambiguous. V was trimmed by 4 bases and J by 2 bases, leaving 15 bases between them. This CDR3 is built from 16 residues. The V gene's germline CDR1 is SGHRS and CDR2 YFSETQ.